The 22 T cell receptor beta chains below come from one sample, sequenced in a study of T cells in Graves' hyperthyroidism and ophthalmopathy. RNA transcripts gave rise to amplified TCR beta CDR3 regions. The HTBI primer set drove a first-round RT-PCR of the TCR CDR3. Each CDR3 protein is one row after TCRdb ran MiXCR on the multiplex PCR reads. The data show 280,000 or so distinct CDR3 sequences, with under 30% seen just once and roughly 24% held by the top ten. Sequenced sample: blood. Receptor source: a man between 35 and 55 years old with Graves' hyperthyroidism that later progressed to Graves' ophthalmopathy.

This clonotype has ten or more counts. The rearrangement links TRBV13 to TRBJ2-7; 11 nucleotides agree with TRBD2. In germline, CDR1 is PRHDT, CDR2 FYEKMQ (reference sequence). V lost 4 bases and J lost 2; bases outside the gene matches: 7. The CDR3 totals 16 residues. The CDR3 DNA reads TGTGCCAGCAGCTCGCGGACTAGCGGGCGGACCTACGAGCAGTACTTC. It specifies CASSSRTSGRTYEQYF.

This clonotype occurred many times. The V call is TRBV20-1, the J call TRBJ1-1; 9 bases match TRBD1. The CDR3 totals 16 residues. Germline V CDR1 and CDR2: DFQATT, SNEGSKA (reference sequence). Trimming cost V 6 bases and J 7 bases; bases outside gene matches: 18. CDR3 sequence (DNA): TGCAGTGCCCCTCCGGGACAGGGAATAACGGCGTATGAAGCTTTCTTT. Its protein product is CSAPPGQGITAYEAFF.

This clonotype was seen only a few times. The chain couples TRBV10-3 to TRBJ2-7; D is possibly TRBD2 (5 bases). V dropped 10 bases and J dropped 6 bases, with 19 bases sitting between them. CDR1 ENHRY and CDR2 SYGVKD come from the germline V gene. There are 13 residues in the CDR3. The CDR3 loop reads CATVLDEGTEQYF. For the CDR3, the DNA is TGTGCCACCGTTCTGGACGAGGGAACCGAGCAGTACTTC.

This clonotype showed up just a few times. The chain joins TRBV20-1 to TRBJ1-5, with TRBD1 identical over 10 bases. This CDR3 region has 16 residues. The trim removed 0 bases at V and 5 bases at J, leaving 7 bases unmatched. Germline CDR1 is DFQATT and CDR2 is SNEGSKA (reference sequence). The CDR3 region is CSAREVGTGEHQPQHF. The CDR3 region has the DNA TGCAGTGCTAGAGAGGTCGGGACAGGGGAACATCAGCCCCAGCATTTT.

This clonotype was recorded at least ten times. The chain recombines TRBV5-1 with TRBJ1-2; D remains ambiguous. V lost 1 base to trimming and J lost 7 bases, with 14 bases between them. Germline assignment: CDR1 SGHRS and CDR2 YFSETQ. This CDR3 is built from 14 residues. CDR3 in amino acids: CASSLIQSSGGYTF. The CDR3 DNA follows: TGCGCCAGCAGCTTGATCCAATCAAGCGGTGGCTACACCTTC.

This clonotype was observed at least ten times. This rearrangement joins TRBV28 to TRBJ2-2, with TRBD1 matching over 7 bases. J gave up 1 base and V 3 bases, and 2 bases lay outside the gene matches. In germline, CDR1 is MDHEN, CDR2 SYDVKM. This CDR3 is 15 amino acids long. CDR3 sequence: CASSLTGLNTGELFF. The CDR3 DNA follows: TGTGCCAGCAGTTTGACAGGGTTGAACACCGGGGAGCTGTTTTTT.

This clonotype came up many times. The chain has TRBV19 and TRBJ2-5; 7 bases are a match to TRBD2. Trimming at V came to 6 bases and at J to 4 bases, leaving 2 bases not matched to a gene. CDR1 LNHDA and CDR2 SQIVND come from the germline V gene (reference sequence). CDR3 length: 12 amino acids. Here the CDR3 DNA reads TGTGCCAGTAGGTCTAGCGGAGAGACCCAGTACTTC. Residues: CASRSSGETQYF.

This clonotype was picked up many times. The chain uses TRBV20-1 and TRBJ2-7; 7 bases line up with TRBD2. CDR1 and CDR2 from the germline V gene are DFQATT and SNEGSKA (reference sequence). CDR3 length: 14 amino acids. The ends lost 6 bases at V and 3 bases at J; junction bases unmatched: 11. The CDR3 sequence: CSAVLRELFYEQYF. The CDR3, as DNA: TGCAGTGCCGTCCTGCGGGAGCTTTTCTACGAGCAGTACTTC.

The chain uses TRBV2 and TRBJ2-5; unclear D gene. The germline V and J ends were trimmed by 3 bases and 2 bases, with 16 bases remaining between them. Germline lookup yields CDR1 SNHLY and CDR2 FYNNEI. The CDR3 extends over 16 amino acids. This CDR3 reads CASSDRARPLQETQYF. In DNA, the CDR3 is TGTGCCAGCAGTGATCGGGCGCGACCCCTTCAAGAGACCCAGTACTTC.

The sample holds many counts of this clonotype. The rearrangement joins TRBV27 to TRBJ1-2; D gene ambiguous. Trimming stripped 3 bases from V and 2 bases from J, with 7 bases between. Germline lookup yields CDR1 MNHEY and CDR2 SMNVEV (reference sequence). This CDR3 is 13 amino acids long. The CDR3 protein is CASSFSNNYGYTF. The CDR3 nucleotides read TGTGCCAGCAGTTTTAGTAACAACTATGGCTACACCTTC.

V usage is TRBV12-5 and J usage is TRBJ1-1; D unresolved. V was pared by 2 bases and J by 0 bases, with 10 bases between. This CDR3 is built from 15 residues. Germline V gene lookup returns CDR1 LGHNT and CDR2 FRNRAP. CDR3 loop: CASGLTLGMNTEAFF. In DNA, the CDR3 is TGTGCTAGTGGTTTGACCCTCGGAATGAACACTGAAGCTTTCTTT.

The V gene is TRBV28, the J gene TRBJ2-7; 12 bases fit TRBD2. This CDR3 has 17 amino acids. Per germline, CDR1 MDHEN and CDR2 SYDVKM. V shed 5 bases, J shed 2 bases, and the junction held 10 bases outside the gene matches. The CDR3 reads CASSTRWTSGATYEQYF. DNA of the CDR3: TGTGCCAGCAGTACCAGGTGGACTAGCGGGGCGACCTACGAGCAGTACTTC.

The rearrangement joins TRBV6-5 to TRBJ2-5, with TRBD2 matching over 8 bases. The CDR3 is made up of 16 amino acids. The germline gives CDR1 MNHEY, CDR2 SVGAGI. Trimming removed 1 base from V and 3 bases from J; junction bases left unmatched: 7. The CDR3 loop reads CASSYWEGTRKETQYF. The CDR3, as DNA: TGTGCCAGCAGTTACTGGGAGGGGACTAGGAAAGAGACCCAGTACTTC.

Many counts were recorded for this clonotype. CDR3 loop: CASSQYRTYGYTF. The CDR3 nucleotides are TGTGCCAGCAGCCAGTACCGGACTTATGGCTACACCTTC. The chain joins TRBV14 to TRBJ1-2; D remains unclear. Germline V gives CDR1 SGHDN, CDR2 FVKESK. This CDR3 contains 13 residues. Trimming took off 3 bases at V and 5 bases at J, with 10 bases between the two ends.

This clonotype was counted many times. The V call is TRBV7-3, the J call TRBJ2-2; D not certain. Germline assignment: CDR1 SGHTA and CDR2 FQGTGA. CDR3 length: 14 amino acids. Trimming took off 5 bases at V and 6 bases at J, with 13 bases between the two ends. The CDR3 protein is CASSPIEGSGELFF. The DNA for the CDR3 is TGTGCCAGCAGCCCAATCGAAGGGTCCGGGGAGCTGTTTTTT. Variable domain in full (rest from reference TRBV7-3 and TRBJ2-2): GAGVSQTPSNKVTEKGKYVELRCDPISGHTALYWYRQSLGQGPEFLIYFQGTGAADDSGLPNDRFFAVRPEGSVSTLKIQRTERGDSAVYLCASSPIEGSGELFFGEGSRLTVL.

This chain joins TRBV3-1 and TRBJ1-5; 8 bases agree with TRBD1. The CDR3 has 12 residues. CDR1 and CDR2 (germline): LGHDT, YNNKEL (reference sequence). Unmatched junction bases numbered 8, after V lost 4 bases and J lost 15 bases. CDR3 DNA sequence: TGTGCCAGCAGCCCAGGACAGGGTAATCTGCATTTT. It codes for CASSPGQGNLHF.

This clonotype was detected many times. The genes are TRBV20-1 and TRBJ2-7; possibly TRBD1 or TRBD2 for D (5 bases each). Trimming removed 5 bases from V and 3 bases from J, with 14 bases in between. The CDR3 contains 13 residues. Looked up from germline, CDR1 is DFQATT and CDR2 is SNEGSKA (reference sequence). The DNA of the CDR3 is TGCAGTGCTCAGACCGGGACCCTCTACGAGCAGTACTTC. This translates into CSAQTGTLYEQYF.

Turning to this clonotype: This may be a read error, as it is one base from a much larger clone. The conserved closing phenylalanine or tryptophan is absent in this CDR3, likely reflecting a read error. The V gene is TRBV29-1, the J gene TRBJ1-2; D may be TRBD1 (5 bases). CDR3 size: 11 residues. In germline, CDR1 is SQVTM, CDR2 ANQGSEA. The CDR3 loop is CTVGDVGGYTL. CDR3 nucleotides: TGCACCGTTGGGGACGTTGGTGGCTACACCCTC.

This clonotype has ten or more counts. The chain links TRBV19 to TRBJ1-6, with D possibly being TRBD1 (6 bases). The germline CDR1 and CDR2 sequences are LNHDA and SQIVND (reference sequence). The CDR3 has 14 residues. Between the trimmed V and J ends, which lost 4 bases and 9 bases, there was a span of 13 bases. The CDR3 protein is CASSSGTLGSPLHF. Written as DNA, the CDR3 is TGTGCCAGTAGTAGTGGGACACTTGGTTCACCCCTCCACTTT.

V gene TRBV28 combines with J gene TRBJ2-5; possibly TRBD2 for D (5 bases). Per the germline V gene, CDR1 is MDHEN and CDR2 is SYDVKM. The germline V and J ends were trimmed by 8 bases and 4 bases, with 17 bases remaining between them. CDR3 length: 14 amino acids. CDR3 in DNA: TGTGCCAGCTCTACTAGAGGGTCCTTAGAGACCCAGTACTTC. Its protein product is CASSTRGSLETQYF.

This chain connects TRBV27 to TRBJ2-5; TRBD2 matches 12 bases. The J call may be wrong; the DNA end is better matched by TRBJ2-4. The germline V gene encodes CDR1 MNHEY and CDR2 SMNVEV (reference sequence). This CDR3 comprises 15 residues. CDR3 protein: CASSTRLAGVDIQYF. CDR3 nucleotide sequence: TGTGCCAGCAGTACCAGACTAGCGGGAGTTGACATTCAGTACTTC.

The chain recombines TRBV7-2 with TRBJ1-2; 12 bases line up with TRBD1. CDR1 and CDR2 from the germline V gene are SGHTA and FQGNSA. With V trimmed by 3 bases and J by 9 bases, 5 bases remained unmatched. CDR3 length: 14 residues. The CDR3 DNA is TGTGCCAGCAGCTTCGGGGACAGGGGGCTTCGCTACACCTTC. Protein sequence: CASSFGDRGLRYTF.